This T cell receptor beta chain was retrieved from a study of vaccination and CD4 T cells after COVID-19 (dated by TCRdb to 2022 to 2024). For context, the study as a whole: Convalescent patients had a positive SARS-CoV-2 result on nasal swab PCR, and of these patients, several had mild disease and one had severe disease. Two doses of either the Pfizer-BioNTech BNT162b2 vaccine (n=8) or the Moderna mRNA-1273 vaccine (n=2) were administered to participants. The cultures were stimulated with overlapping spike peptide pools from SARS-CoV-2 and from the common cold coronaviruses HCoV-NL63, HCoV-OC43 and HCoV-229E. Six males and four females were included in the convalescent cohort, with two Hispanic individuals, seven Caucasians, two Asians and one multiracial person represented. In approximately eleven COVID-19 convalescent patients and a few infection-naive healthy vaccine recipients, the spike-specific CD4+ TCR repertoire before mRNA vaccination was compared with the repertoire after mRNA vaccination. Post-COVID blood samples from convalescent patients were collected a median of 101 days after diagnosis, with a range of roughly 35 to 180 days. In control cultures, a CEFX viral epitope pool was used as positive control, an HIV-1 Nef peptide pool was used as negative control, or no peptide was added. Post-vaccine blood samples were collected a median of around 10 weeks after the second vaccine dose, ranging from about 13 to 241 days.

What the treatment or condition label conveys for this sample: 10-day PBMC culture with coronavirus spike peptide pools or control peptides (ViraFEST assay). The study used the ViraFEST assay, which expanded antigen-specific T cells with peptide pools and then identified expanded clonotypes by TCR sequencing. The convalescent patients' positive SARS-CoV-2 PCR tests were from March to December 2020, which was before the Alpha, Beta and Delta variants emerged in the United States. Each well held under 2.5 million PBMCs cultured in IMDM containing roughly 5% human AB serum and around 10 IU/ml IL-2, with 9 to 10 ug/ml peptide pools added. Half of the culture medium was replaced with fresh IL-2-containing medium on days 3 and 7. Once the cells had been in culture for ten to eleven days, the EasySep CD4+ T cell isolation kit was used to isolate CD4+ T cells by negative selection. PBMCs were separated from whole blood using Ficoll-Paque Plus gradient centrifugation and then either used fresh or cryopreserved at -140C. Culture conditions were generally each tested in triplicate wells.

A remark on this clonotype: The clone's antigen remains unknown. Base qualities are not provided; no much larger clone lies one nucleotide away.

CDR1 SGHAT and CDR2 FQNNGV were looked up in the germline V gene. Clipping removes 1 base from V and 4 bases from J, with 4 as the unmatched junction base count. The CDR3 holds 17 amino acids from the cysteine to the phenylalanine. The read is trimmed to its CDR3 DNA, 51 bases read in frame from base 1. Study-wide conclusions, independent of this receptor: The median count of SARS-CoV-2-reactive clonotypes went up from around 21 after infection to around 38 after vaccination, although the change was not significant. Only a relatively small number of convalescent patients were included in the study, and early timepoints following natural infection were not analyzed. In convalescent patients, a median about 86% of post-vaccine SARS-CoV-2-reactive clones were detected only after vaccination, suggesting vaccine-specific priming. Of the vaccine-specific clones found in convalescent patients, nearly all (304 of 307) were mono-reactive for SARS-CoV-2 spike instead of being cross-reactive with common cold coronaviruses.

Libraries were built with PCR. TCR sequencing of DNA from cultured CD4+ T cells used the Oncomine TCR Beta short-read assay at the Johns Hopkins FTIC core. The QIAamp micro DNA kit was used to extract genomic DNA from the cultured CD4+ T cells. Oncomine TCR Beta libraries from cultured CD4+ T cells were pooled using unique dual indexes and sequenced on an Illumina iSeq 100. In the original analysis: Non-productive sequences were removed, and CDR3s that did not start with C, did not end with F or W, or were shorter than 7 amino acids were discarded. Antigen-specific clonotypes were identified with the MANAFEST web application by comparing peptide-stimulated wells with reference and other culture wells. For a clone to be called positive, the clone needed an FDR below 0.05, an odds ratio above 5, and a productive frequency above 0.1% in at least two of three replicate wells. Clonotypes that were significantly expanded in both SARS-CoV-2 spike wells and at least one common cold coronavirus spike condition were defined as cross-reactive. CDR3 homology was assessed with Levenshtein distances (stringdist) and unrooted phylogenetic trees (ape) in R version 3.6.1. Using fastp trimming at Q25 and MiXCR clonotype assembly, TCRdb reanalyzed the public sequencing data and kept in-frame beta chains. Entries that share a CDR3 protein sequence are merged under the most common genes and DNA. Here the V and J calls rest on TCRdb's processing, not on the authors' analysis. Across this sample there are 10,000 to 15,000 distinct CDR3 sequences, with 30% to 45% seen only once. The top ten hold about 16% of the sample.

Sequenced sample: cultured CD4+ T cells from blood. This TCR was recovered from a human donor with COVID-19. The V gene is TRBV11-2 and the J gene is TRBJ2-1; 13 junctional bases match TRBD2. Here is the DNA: TGTGCCAGCAGCTTAGCCTCACTAGCGGGGGGGTACAATGAGCAGTTCTTC. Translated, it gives CASSLASLAGGYNEQFF.